The present entry profiles one T cell receptor (beta chain) with its context. The sample originates from a study of shared clonotypes between healthy human individuals. Per germline, CDR1 SGHNT and CDR2 YYREEE (reference sequence). V was pared by 2 bases and J by 1 base, with 6 bases of the junction left unmatched. The CDR3 runs 15 residues. Only in-frame clones appear in the TCRdb table, and some are missing; sequencing was by immunoSEQ multiplex PCR. The table shows 850,000 to 1,100,000 clones, with 60% to 80% occurring only once. The origin of this receptor is a man younger than 35 in good health. Some clones in this sample may be carry-over from other donors' samples. Sequencing was done on a sample of memory CD4+ T cells from PBMCs. Subset: CD45RA-negative fraction. The V and J genes are TRBV5-4 and TRBJ2-7, with 7 positions matching TRBD1. CDR3 coding DNA: TGTGCCAGCAGCTTTCGAAGGGGGCTGTCCTACGAGCAGTACTTC. It yields the protein CASSFRRGLSYEQYF.